These T cell receptor beta chains were read from a single sample in a study of CD8+ T cells in alopecia areata. Sequencing used immunoSEQ multiplex PCR; TCRdb keeps in-frame clones, though not all of them. The sample has 80,000 or so clones, approximately 72% seen once. The source was CD8+ T cells sorted from blood, collected at week 24, from a patient treated with tofacitinib. These receptors were collected from a human donor with alopecia areata. Both conserved end residues are part of each CDR3. The order of the fields is V gene, D gene, J gene, clone size, CDR3 DNA, CDR3 protein. D genes are given only for firm matches. Part of the rows lack a size; the others show once, few, many or a class for expanded clones.

v_gene: TRBV9
d_gene: TRBD1
j_gene: TRBJ1-1
abundance: NA
CDR3nt: TGTGCCAGCAGCGTAGACAGGGGGAATACTGAAGCTTTCTTT
CDR3aa: CASSVDRGNTEAFF

v_gene: TRBV27
d_gene: TRBD2
j_gene: TRBJ2-1
abundance: NA
CDR3nt: TGTGCCAGCCAAACATTACTAGCGGGATCCTACAATGAGCAGTTCTTC
CDR3aa: CASQTLLAGSYNEQFF

v_gene: TRBV4-1
d_gene: NA
j_gene: TRBJ2-5
abundance: NA
CDR3nt: TGCGCCAGCAGCCAAACCGGACTCAAAGAGACCCAGTACTTC
CDR3aa: CASSQTGLKETQYF

v_gene: TRBV30
d_gene: NA
j_gene: TRBJ2-1
abundance: NA
CDR3nt: TGTGCCTGGAGTGAAGGTATCCCAAACAATGAGCAGTTCTTC
CDR3aa: CAWSEGIPNNEQFF

v_gene: TRBV15
d_gene: NA
j_gene: TRBJ2-3
abundance: NA
CDR3nt: TGTGCCACCAGCAGAGATCGGGCGTACACAGATACGCAGTATTTT
CDR3aa: CATSRDRAYTDTQYF

v_gene: TRBV4-3
d_gene: TRBD1
j_gene: TRBJ2-6
abundance: NA
CDR3nt: TGCGCCAGCAGCCAACGGGACAGGGGGCAAACTGGGGCCAACGTCCTGACTTTC
CDR3aa: CASSQRDRGQTGANVLTF

v_gene: TRBV27
d_gene: TRBD1
j_gene: TRBJ2-7
abundance: NA
CDR3nt: TGTGCCAGCAGTTGGACCGGGACAGCTTACGAGCAGTACTTC
CDR3aa: CASSWTGTAYEQYF

v_gene: TRBV29-1
d_gene: NA
j_gene: TRBJ1-1
abundance: NA
CDR3nt: TGCAGCGTTGATAGTCCAGGGTTGAACACTGAAGCTTTCTTT
CDR3aa: CSVDSPGLNTEAFF

v_gene: TRBV7-9
d_gene: TRBD1
j_gene: TRBJ2-7
abundance: NA
CDR3nt: TGTGCCAGCAGCTTCCGGGACAGGGCCTACGAGCAGTACTTC
CDR3aa: CASSFRDRAYEQYF

v_gene: TRBV5-1
d_gene: TRBD1
j_gene: TRBJ2-7
abundance: NA
CDR3nt: TGCGCCAGCAGCCCGCCCGAGACAGGGGATGGCTACGAGCAGTACTTC
CDR3aa: CASSPPETGDGYEQYF

v_gene: TRBV29-1
d_gene: NA
j_gene: TRBJ2-5
abundance: NA
CDR3nt: TGCAGCGTTGAAGGGGTGGCCCAGTACTTC
CDR3aa: CSVEGVAQYF

v_gene: TRBV4-3
d_gene: NA
j_gene: TRBJ2-7
abundance: few
CDR3nt: TGCGCCAGCAGCCAAGATCGCTTTGGGCGTTACGAGCAGTACTTC
CDR3aa: CASSQDRFGRYEQYF

v_gene: TRBV7-6
d_gene: NA
j_gene: TRBJ2-2
abundance: few
CDR3nt: TGTGCCAGCAGCGAAAATCCGGGCCCCCACACCGGGGAGCTGTTTTTT
CDR3aa: CASSENPGPHTGELFF

v_gene: TRBV7-9
d_gene: NA
j_gene: TRBJ2-7
abundance: few
CDR3nt: TGTGCCAGCAGCCCGGACAGAACCTACGAGCAGTACTTC
CDR3aa: CASSPDRTYEQYF

v_gene: TRBV29-1
d_gene: NA
j_gene: TRBJ1-1
abundance: NA
CDR3nt: TGCAGCGTTGAAGCTATGAACACTGAAGCTTTCTTT
CDR3aa: CSVEAMNTEAFF

v_gene: TRBV9
d_gene: NA
j_gene: TRBJ2-7
abundance: NA
CDR3nt: TGTGCCAGCAGCGTAGCTGGCAGGTGGGACGAGCAGTACTTC
CDR3aa: CASSVAGRWDEQYF

v_gene: TRBV5-1
d_gene: TRBD1
j_gene: TRBJ1-1
abundance: NA
CDR3nt: TGCGCCAGCAGCTTGGGGAAGGGACAGGGCGACACTGAAGCTCTCTTC
CDR3aa: CASSLGKGQGDTEALF

v_gene: TRBV27
d_gene: NA
j_gene: TRBJ1-2
abundance: NA
CDR3nt: TGTGCCAGCAGTTTATCGCGCGGGCCGTATGGCTACACCTTC
CDR3aa: CASSLSRGPYGYTF

v_gene: TRBV7-9
d_gene: NA
j_gene: TRBJ2-7
abundance: NA
CDR3nt: TGTGCCAGCAGCTTAAGGGGGGAGCAGTACTTC
CDR3aa: CASSLRGEQYF

v_gene: TRBV5-1
d_gene: TRBD2
j_gene: TRBJ2-3
abundance: NA
CDR3nt: TGCGCCAGCAGGCTGGGGACTAGCGGGAGTGAAGATACGCAGTATTTT
CDR3aa: CASRLGTSGSEDTQYF

v_gene: TRBV29-1
d_gene: NA
j_gene: TRBJ1-1
abundance: NA
CDR3nt: TGCAGCGTTGAAGTACGAACTGAAGCTTTCTTT
CDR3aa: CSVEVRTEAFF

v_gene: TRBV4-3
d_gene: TRBD1
j_gene: TRBJ2-5
abundance: NA
CDR3nt: TGCGCCAGCAGCCAAGGCACAGGGGCCGGAGAGACCCAGTACTTC
CDR3aa: CASSQGTGAGETQYF

v_gene: TRBV2
d_gene: NA
j_gene: TRBJ2-5
abundance: NA
CDR3nt: TGTGCCAGCACTGCCGGGACCCAGTACTTC
CDR3aa: CASTAGTQYF

v_gene: TRBV10-3
d_gene: NA
j_gene: TRBJ1-2
abundance: NA
CDR3nt: TGTGCCATCAGGGCCGGGACGGAGAACTATGGCTACACCTTC
CDR3aa: CAIRAGTENYGYTF